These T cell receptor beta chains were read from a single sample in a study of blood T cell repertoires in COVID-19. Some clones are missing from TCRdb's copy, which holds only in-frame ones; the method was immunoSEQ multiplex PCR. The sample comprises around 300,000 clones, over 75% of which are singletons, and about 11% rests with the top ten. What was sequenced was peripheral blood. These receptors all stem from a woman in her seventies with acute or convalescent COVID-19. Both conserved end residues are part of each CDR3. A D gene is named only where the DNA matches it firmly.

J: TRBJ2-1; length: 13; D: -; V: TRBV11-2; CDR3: CASSPILTGEQFF
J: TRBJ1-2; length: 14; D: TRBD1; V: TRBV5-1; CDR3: CASSLNRGQNGYTF
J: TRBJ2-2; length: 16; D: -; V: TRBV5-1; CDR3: CASSVTPGQNTGELFF
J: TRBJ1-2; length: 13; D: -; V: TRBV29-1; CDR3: CSVVGQLSGGYTF
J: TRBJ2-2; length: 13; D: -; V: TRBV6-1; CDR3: CASSELRTGELFF
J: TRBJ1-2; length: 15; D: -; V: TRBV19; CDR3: CASSIWGRANYGYTF
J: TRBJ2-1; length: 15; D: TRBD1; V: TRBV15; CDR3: CATSYRDRVGNEQFF
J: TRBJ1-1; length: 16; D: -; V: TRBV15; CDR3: CATSTLTDRLNTEAFF
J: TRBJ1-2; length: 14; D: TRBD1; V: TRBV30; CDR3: CAWNRQGNEEGYTF
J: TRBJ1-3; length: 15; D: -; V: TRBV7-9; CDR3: CASSLPRDLGNTIYF
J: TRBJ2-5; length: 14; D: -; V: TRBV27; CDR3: CASSSGTHQETQYF
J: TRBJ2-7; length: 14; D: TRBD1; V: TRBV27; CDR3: CASRPSQGAGGQYF
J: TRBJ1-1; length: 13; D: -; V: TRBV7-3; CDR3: CASSPFSNTEAFF